The 14 T cell receptor beta chains below were found in one sample sequenced in a study of T-cell reconstitution after alpha-beta-depleted transplantation in children. During its preparation, the TCRbeta library received unique molecular identifiers. Using its own MiXCR run on the PCR reads, TCRdb lists one record per CDR3 protein. The sample has about 610,000 distinct CDR3 sequences, over 9.5% seen once; the top ten hold about 4%. Sequenced material: PBMCs from the stem cell graft donor, taken from the stem cell graft. These receptors were obtained from a human donor who donated a stem cell graft to a child with acute myeloid leukemia.

This clonotype was picked up a small number of times. The J gene is TRBJ2-5, the V gene TRBV6-2 or TRBV6-3; D may correspond to TRBD1 or TRBD2 (6 bases each). V lost 0 bases and J 1 base, leaving 18 bases between the germline ends. The CDR3 is 18 amino acids. Germline V gene data show CDR1 as MNHEY and CDR2 as SVGEGT. The CDR3 bases are TGTGCCAGCAGTTACTCCTTCTCTGATGGGGGGCTCCAAGAGACCCAGTACTTC. Its protein product is CASSYSFSDGGLQETQYF.

In its sample, this clonotype was seen many times. The CDR3 coding sequence is TGCAGTGCTAGAAAGGGGAATAGCGGGATCCAAGAGACCCAGTACTTC. Translated: CSARKGNSGIQETQYF. This chain connects TRBV20-1 to TRBJ2-5; 8 bases are a match to TRBD2. Germline V gene data show CDR1 as DFQATT and CDR2 as SNEGSKA (reference sequence). Trimming cost V 2 bases and J 1 base; bases outside gene matches: 9. CDR3 length equals 16 residues.

Many counts were recorded for this clonotype. This chain connects TRBV20-1 to TRBJ2-7; D perhaps matches TRBD1 (5 bases). V gave up 0 bases and J gave up 0 bases, with 15 bases separating them. Germline loops: CDR1 DFQATT, CDR2 SNEGSKA (reference sequence). The length of the CDR3 is 16 residues. Written as DNA, the CDR3 is TGCAGTGCTAGAGATCGGCGGTCCAGGGTCTCCTACGAGCAGTACTTC. Protein product: CSARDRRSRVSYEQYF.

This clonotype was detected a few times. The J gene is TRBJ1-3, the V gene TRBV28, with TRBD1 identical over 7 bases. The germline CDR1 and CDR2 sequences are MDHEN and SYDVKM. The CDR3 extends over 15 amino acids. Germline trimming cut 6 bases from V and 0 bases from J; bases unmatched to any gene: 5. CDR3 residues: CASRPNRGSGNTIYF. In DNA, the CDR3 is TGTGCCAGCAGACCAAACAGGGGCTCTGGAAACACCATATATTTT. Complete variable domain (other parts from reference TRBV28 and TRBJ1-3): DVKVTQSSRYLVKRTGEKVFLECVQDMDHENMFWYRQDPGLGLRLIYFSYDVKMKEKGDIPEGYSVSREKKERFSLILESASTNQTSMYLCASRPNRGSGNTIYFGEGSWLTVV.

This clonotype has a handful of counts. V and J are TRBV29-1 and TRBJ1-2; perhaps TRBD1 as D (5 bases). The CDR3 is 13 residues long. The germline V gene has CDR1 SQVTM and CDR2 ANQGSEA. V was cut by 3 bases and J by 5 bases, with 13 bases left in between. CDR3 sequence: CSVEGGAEYGYTF. The CDR3 coding sequence is TGCAGCGTTGAGGGGGGAGCGGAGTATGGCTACACCTTC.

The genes are TRBV7-2 and TRBJ2-1; D is perhaps TRBD1 (5 bases). The CDR3 consists of 13 residues. The germline gives CDR1 SGHTA, CDR2 FQGNSA. The V end lost 1 base, the J end lost 10 bases, and 11 bases lay between the germline ends. The CDR3 spells CASSLEGAREQFF. The CDR3 coding sequence is TGTGCCAGCAGCTTAGAAGGGGCGAGGGAGCAGTTCTTC.

This clonotype was counted many times. The CDR3: CSARDPGRAGEQYF. The DNA of the CDR3 is TGCAGTGCTAGAGATCCGGGCAGGGCGGGCGAGCAGTACTTC. The V call is TRBV20-1, the J call TRBJ2-7; tentatively, D is TRBD1 or TRBD2 (5 bases each). The ends were cut back, 0 bases at V and 6 bases at J, with 15 bases in the middle. CDR1 and CDR2 from the germline V gene are DFQATT and SNEGSKA (reference sequence). The CDR3 is 14 amino acids.

There are a few counts of this clonotype. The V and J genes are TRBV7-9 and TRBJ2-7, with a tentative D call TRBD2 (5 bases). The CDR3 has 15 residues. Germline V CDR1 and CDR2: SEHNR, FQNEAQ (reference sequence). The germline V and J ends were trimmed by 3 bases and 5 bases, with 17 bases remaining between them. The CDR3 loop reads CASSFVGEFVNEQYF. DNA of the CDR3: TGTGCCAGCAGCTTTGTGGGAGAGTTTGTCAACGAGCAGTACTTC.

At least ten counts were recorded for this clonotype. This chain joins TRBV29-1 and TRBJ2-5; 7 bases fit TRBD2. Trimming cost V 7 bases and J 4 bases; bases outside gene matches: 6. The germline V gene encodes CDR1 SQVTM and CDR2 ANQGSEA. The CDR3 has 12 amino acids. CDR3 in amino acids: CSAGRGGETQYF. As DNA, the CDR3 is TGCAGCGCGGGGAGGGGTGGAGAGACCCAGTACTTC.

The rearrangement uses TRBV20-1 and TRBJ2-7; a possible D gene is TRBD2 (7 bases). CDR3 length: 18 amino acids. From germline, CDR1 is DFQATT and CDR2 SNEGSKA (reference sequence). V was cut by 2 bases and J by 6 bases, with 29 bases left in between. This CDR3 reads CSARIWGRGRGEIGEQYF. CDR3 DNA sequence: TGCAGTGCTAGAATCTGGGGACGAGGGAGGGGGGAGATAGGCGAGCAGTACTTC.

Many counts were recorded for this clonotype. The gene calls are TRBV7-8 and TRBJ2-1; possible D gene TRBD2, 5 bases. Germline V lookup: CDR1 SGHVS, CDR2 FQNEAQ. The CDR3 consists of 14 residues. Trimming stripped 5 bases from V and 4 bases from J, with 12 bases between. In nucleotides, the CDR3 is TGTGCCAGCAGCCCGGACTTACTATACAATGAGCAGTTCTTC. It specifies CASSPDLLYNEQFF.

This chain joins TRBV7-2 and TRBJ1-1; D remains unclear. The CDR3 sequence is 13 residues long. Germline V CDR1 and CDR2: SGHTA, FQGNSA. With 4 bases removed from V and 7 bases from J, the gap between germline ends came to 13 bases. In nucleotides, the CDR3 is TGTGCCAGCAGCTATCTTGGCGGTTTTGAAGCTTTCTTT. Translated, it gives CASSYLGGFEAFF.

This sequence joins TRBV30 and TRBJ1-1; D ambiguous. This CDR3 has 14 amino acids. CDR1 and CDR2 (germline): GTSNPN, SVGIG (reference sequence). V was shortened by 5 bases and J by 0 bases, with 13 bases between the two germline ends. CDR3 region: CAWAGFIMNTEAFF. The DNA for the CDR3 is TGTGCCTGGGCGGGATTCATCATGAACACTGAAGCTTTCTTT.

The V and J genes are TRBV20-1 and TRBJ2-7, with 10 nucleotides matching TRBD2. CDR3 length equals 13 residues. CDR1 DFQATT and CDR2 SNEGSKA come from the germline V gene (reference sequence). Trimming removed 1 base from V and 9 bases from J; junction bases left unmatched: 6. The CDR3 DNA sequence: TGCAGTGCTAGAGCGGCTAGCGGGAGTAGGCAGTACTTC. Its translation is CSARAASGSRQYF.